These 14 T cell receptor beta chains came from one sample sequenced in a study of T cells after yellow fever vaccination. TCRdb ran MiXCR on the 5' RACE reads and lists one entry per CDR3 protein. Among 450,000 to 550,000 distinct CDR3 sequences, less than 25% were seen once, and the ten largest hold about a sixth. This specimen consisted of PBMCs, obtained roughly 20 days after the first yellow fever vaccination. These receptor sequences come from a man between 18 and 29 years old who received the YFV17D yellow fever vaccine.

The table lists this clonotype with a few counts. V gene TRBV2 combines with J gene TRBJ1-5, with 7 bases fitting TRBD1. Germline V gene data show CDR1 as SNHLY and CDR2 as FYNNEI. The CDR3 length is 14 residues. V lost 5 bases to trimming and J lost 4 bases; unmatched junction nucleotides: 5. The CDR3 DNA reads TGTGCCAGCAGTTTTGACAGGGTAAATCAGCCCCAGCATTTT. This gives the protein CASSFDRVNQPQHF.

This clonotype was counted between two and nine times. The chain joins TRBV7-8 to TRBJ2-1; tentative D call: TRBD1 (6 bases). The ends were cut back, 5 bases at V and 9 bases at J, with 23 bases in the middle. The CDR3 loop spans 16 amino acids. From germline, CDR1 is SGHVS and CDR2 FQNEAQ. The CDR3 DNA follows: TGTGCCAGCAGCCTAACGCCGGACAGCCCCGTCGGTGAGCAGTTCTTC. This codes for CASSLTPDSPVGEQFF.

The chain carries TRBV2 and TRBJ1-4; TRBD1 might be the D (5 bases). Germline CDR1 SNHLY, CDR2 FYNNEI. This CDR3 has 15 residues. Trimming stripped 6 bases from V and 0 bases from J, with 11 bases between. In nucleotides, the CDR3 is TGTGCCAGCAGAAGAGACAGCGCAACTAATGAAAAACTGTTTTTT. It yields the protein CASRRDSATNEKLFF.

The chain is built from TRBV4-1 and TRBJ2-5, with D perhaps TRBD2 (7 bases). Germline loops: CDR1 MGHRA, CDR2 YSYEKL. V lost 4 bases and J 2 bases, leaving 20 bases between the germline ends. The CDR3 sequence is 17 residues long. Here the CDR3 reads CASSRSPSGGLQETQYF. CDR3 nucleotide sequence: TGCGCCAGCAGCCGGTCCCCCTCCGGGGGGCTACAAGAGACCCAGTACTTC.

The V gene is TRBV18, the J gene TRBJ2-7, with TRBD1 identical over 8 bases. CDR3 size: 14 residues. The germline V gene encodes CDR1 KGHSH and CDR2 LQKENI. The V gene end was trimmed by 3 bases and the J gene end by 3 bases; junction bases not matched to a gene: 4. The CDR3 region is CASSPITGGYEQYF. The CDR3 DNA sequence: TGTGCCAGCTCACCTATAACAGGGGGCTACGAGCAGTACTTC.

The CDR3 region is CASSPDGRMNTEAFF. CDR3 nucleotides: TGTGCCAGCAGCCCCGACGGACGGATGAACACTGAAGCTTTCTTT. This chain joins TRBV12-3 or TRBV12-4 and TRBJ1-1; no firm D call. The CDR3 extends over 15 amino acids. The ends were cut back, 6 bases at V and 0 bases at J, with 14 bases in the middle.

The CDR3 sequence is CACRDRGNYGYTF. The CDR3 region has the DNA TGTGCCTGTAGGGACAGGGGTAACTATGGCTACACCTTC. This chain uses TRBV30 with TRBJ1-2; 10 bases map to TRBD1. Unmatched junction bases numbered 2, after V lost 6 bases and J lost 1 base. CDR1 and CDR2 (germline): GTSNPN, SVGIG (reference sequence). CDR3 length equals 13 residues.

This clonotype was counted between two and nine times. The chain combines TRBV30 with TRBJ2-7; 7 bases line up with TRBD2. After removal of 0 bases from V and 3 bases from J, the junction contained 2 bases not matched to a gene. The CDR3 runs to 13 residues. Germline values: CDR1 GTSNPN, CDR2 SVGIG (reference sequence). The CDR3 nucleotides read TGTGCCTGGAGTGTGCCTAGCGGCTACGAGCAGTACTTC. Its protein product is CAWSVPSGYEQYF.

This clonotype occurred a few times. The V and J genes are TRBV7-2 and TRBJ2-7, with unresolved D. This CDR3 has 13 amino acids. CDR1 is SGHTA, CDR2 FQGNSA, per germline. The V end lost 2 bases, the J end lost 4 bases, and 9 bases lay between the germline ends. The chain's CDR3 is CASSLIAAYEQYF. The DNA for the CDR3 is TGTGCCAGCAGCTTAATAGCAGCTTACGAGCAGTACTTC.

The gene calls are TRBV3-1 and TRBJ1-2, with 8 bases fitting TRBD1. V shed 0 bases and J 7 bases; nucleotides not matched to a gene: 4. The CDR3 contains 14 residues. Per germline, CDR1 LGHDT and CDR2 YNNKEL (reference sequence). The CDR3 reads CASSQDAQGVGYTF. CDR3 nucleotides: TGTGCCAGCAGCCAAGATGCACAGGGGGTTGGCTACACCTTC.

The CDR3, as DNA: TGTGCCAGCTCACCCGACAGTTGGAATGAGCAGTTCTTC. This translates into CASSPDSWNEQFF. The V and J genes are TRBV18 and TRBJ2-1; perhaps TRBD1 as D (5 bases). Trimming removed 3 bases from V and 7 bases from J, with 10 bases in between. Germline CDR1 is KGHSH and CDR2 is LQKENI. This CDR3 region has 13 residues.

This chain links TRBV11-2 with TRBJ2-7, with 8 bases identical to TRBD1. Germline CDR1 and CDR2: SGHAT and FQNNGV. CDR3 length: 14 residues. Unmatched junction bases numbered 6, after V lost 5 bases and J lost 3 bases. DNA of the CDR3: TGTGCCAGCAGCAAAGGACAGGGAAACTACGAGCAGTACGTC. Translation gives CASSKGQGNYEQYV.

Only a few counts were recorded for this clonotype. CDR3: CASSRRRDGIYSPLHF. CDR3 in DNA: TGTGCCAGCAGCCGGAGAAGGGATGGTATATATTCACCCCTCCACTTT. This rearrangement joins TRBV5-6 to TRBJ1-6, with no clear D. CDR3 length: 16 amino acids. Germline V CDR1 and CDR2: SGHDT, YYEEEE. Between the trimmed V and J ends, which lost 4 bases and 8 bases, there was a span of 19 bases.

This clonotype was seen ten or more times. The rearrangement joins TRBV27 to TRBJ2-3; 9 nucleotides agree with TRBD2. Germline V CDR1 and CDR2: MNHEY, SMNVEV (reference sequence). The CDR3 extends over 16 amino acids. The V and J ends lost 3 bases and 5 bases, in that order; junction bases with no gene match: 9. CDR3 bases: TGTGCCAGCAGTTTCATGTTTCCAGCGGGGGGAGATACGCAGTATTTT. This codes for CASSFMFPAGGDTQYF.